This TCR beta chain appears in the sequencing data of a study of human T cells and chemical hapten exposure. Study-wide background: From small differences in pooled library volume came most of the variation in per-sample TCR yields.

This clonotype was seen many times. In the authors' methods: Samples held a median of around 92,000 TCRs, range about 23,224–750,000. TCRdb called the RACE reads again in MiXCR, with one record for every CDR3 protein. Clone size and V and J calls follow TCRdb, not the original study. The table shows approximately 59,000 distinct CDR3 sequences, with 5.5% to 7.5% occurring only once. Germline V CDR1 and CDR2: SNHLY, FYNNEI. Losses at the gene ends were 7 bases for V and 5 bases for J; bases not matched to a gene: 7. The CDR3 length is 14 residues. Documented time point: healthy volunteer bleed at 6 weeks. Before extraction, the whole blood was not fractionated, and total RNA was taken from it.

The TCR sequence derives from a female donor in good health. Some clones in this sample may be carry-over from other donors' samples. The chain recombines TRBV2 with TRBJ1-5; 8 bases are a match to TRBD1. The sequencing sample was made of whole blood. The CDR3: CASTGTGDHQPQHF. The CDR3 DNA reads TGTGCCAGCACTGGGACAGGCGATCATCAGCCCCAGCATTTT. The full variable domain, completed using reference TRBV2 and TRBJ1-5, is EPEVTQTPSHQVTQMGQEVILRCVPISNHLYFYWYRQILGQKVEFLVSFYNNEISEKSEIFDDQFSVERPDGSNFTLKIRSTKLEDSAMYFCASTGTGDHQPQHFGDGTRLSIL.